The source of this T cell receptor (beta chain) is a study of T cell responses to AZD1222 COVID-19 vaccine. Trimming took off 0 bases at V and 5 bases at J, with 6 bases between the two ends. The germline gives CDR1 SGHRS, CDR2 YFSETQ. The CDR3 runs to 14 residues. The data were produced by immunoSEQ multiplex PCR, yet TCRdb's version contains in-frame clones alone and is incomplete. The sample contains 150,000 or so clones, over 75% of which appear only once. The V gene is TRBV5-1, the J gene TRBJ1-6; perhaps TRBD1 as D (6 bases). The receptor comes from an adult in good health. The material was peripheral blood, obtained on day 0 of AZD1222 vaccination. The CDR3 is CASSLEGDNSPLHF. CDR3 DNA sequence: TGCGCCAGCAGCTTGGAGGGGGATAATTCACCCCTCCACTTT. Variable domain in full (rest from reference TRBV5-1 and TRBJ1-6): KAGVTQTPRYLIKTRGQQVTLSCSPISGHRSVSWYQQTPGQGLQFLFEYFSETQRNKGNFPGRFSGRQFSNSRSEMNVSTLELGDSALYLCASSLEGDNSPLHFGNGTRLTVT.